This entry features one T cell receptor beta chain sequence. Its antigen is unidentified. The record originates from a study of a mutant IDH1 vaccine in newly diagnosed glioma. Produced via immunoSEQ multiplex PCR; TCRdb's table is partial and in-frame only. The profile shows about 120,000 clones, about nine tenths of them singletons. Time point reported: week 11, during vaccination. Doses comprised 300 ug of mutant IDH1 20-mer peptide each, plus topical imiquimod. V was trimmed by 3 bases and J by 10 bases, leaving 13 bases between them. The CDR3 has 14 residues. Germline assignment: CDR1 MNHEY and CDR2 SMNVEV (reference sequence).

The sample in question was PBMCs, obtained from a glioma patient whose treatment included an IDH1 peptide vaccine. V gene TRBV27 combines with J gene TRBJ1-6, with D possibly TRBD1 on 6 matching bases. The sequence was obtained from a woman aged 45-59 years with glioma. This chain's CDR3 is CASSFGGLKSPLHF. The DNA for the CDR3 is TGTGCCAGCAGTTTCGGGGGGCTGAAGTCACCCCTCCACTTT.